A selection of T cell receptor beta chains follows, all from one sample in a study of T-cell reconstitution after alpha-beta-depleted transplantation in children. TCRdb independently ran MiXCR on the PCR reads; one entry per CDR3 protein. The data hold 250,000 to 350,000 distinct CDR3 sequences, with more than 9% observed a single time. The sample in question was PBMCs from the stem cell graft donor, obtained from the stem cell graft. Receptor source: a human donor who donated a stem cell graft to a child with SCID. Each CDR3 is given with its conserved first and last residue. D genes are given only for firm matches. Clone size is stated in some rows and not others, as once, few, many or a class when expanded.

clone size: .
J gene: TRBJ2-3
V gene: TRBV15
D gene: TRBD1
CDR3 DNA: TGTGCCACCAGAGCAGGGGGCGCAGATACGCAGTATTTT
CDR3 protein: CATRAGGADTQYF

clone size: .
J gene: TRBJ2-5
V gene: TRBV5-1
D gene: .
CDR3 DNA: TGCGCCAGCAGCTTGGGACAGCCCACAGAGACCCAGTACTTC
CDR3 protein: CASSLGQPTETQYF

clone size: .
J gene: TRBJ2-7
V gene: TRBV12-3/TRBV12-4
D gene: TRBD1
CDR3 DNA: TGTGCCAGCAGGGGACAGGGACAGTACGAGCAGTACTTC
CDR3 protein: CASRGQGQYEQYF

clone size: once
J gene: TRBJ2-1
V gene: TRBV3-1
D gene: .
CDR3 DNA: TGTGCCAGCTCCAAAGAGCTAAAACTAACAACTTACAATGAGCAGTTCTTC
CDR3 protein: CASSKELKLTTYNEQFF

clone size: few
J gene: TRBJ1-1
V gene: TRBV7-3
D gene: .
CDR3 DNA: TGTGCCAGCAGTCTTCGACCTGGGGAGGGTCCCACTGAAGCTTTCTTT
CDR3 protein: CASSLRPGEGPTEAFF

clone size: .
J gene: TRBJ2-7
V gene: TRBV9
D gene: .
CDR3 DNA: TGTGCCAGCAGCGTCGCGGGGTACTCCTACGAGCAGTACTTC
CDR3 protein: CASSVAGYSYEQYF

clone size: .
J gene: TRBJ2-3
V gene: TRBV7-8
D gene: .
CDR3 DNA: TGTGCCAGCAGCTCCCTAACAGGGATCGTGGTAACAGATACGCAGTATTTT
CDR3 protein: CASSSLTGIVVTDTQYF

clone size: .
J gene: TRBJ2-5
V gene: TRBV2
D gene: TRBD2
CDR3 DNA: TGTGCCAGCACCGACCTGCGGGGGGGCCGGGAGACCCAGTACTTC
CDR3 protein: CASTDLRGGRETQYF

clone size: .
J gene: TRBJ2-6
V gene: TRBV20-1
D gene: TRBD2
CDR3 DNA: TGCAGTGCTTCCCTACTAGCGGGGCCCTCCTCTGGGGCCAACGTCCTGACTTTC
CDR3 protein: CSASLLAGPSSGANVLTF

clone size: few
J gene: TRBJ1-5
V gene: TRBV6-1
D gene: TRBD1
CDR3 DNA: TGTGCCACCTGGACAGGGCCCAATCAGCCCCAGCATTTT
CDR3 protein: CATWTGPNQPQHF

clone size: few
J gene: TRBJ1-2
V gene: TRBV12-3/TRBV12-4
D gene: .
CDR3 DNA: TGTGCCAGCACCTCGGGATTCTATGGCTACACCTTC
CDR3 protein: CASTSGFYGYTF

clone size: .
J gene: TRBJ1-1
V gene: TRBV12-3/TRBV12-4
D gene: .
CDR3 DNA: TGTGCCAGCAGTCTGTCGGGACGCCTTGAAGCTTTCTTT
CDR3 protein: CASSLSGRLEAFF

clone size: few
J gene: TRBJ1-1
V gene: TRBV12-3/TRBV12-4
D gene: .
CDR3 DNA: TGTGCCAGCAGCCGACAGGTGATAGACACTGAAGCTTTCTTT
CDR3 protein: CASSRQVIDTEAFF

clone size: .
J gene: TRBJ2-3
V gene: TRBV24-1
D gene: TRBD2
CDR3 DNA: TGTGCCACCAGTGATCGGCTAGCGGGCACAGATACGCAGTATTTT
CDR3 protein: CATSDRLAGTDTQYF

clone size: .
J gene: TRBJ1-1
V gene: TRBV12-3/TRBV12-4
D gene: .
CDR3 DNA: TGTGCCAGCAGTTTAGCATTGACTGTGGGCTTTGGCACTGAAGCTTTCTTT
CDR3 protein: CASSLALTVGFGTEAFF

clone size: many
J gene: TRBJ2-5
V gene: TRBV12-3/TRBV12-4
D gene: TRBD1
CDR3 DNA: TGTGCCAGCAGAGCCGGGACAGGGTTGTGGGAGACCCAGTACTTC
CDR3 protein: CASRAGTGLWETQYF

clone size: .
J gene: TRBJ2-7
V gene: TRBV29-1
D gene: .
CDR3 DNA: TGCAGCGTTGACAAGGGGACCGAGCAGTACTTC
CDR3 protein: CSVDKGTEQYF

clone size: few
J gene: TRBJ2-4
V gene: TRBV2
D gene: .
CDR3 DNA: TGTGCCAGCAGGGACAGACGAAACATTCAGTACTTC
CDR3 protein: CASRDRRNIQYF

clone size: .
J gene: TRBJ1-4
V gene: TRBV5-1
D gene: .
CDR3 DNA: TGCGCCAGCAGCTTGGGCCAGACAAATGAAAAACTGTTTTTT
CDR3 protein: CASSLGQTNEKLFF

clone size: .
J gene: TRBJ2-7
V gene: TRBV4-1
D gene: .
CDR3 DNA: TGCGCCAGCAGCTCGGAGGCAGGGTCCTACTCCTACGAGCAGTACTTC
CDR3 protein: CASSSEAGSYSYEQYF

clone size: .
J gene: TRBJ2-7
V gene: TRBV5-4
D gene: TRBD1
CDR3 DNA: TGTGCCAGCAGCATTTACCGGGACAGCACCTACGAGCAGTACTTC
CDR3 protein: CASSIYRDSTYEQYF

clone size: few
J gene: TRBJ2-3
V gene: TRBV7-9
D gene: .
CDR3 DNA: TGTGCCAGCAGCCCATCAGTCAGGGTCGCAGATACGCAGTATTTT
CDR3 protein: CASSPSVRVADTQYF

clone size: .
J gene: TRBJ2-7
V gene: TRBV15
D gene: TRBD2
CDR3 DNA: TGTGCCACCAGCAGAGTGAAGGGTTGGGCTAGCGGGTCCTACGAGCAGTACTTC
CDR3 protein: CATSRVKGWASGSYEQYF

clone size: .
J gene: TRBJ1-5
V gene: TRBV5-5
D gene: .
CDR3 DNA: TGTGCCAGCAGCGGGGAGCATTTT
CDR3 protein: CASSGEHF

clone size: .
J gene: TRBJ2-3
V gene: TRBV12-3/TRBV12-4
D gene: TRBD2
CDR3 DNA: TGTGCCAGCAGTTTCAACCTAGCGGGGGGTGGAGATACGCAGTATTTT
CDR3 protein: CASSFNLAGGGDTQYF

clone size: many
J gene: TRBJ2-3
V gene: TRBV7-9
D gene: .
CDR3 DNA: TGTGCCAGCAGCTTAGGGGACGGTGCTAGCACAGATACGCAGTATTTT
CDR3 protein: CASSLGDGASTDTQYF

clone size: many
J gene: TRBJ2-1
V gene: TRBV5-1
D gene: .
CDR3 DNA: TGCGCCAGCACCATAACAGGGGGGGGCAACTATGAGCAGTTCTTC
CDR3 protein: CASTITGGGNYEQFF

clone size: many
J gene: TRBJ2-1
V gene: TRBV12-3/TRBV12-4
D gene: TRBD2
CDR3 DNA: TGTGCCAGCAGTTTGGGGGGGGTCTCCTACAATGAGCAGTTCTTC
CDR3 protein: CASSLGGVSYNEQFF

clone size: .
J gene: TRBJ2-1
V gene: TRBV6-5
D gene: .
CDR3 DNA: TGTGCCAGCAGTTACGGGGGGTATGAGCAGTTCTTC
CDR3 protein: CASSYGGYEQFF

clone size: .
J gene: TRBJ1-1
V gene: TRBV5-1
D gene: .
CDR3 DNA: TGCGCCAGCAACCACGGACAGAGTGAAGCTTTCTTT
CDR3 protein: CASNHGQSEAFF

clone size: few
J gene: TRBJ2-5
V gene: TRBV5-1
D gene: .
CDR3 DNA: TGCGCCAGCAGCTTGGGAGGGATTTCAGAGACCCAGTACTTC
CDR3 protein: CASSLGGISETQYF

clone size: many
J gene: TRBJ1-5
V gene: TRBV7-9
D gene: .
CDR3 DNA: TGTGCCAGCAGCAGGGGTTACAGCAATCAGCCCCAGCATTTT
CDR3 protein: CASSRGYSNQPQHF

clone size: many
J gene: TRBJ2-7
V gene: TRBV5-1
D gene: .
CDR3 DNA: TGCGCCAGCACGAACAGCGCCTACGAGCAGTACTTC
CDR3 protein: CASTNSAYEQYF

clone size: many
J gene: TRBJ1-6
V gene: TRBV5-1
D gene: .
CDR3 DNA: TGCGCCAGCAGCTTTCTTGGGACACGCGATTCACCCCTCCACTTT
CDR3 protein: CASSFLGTRDSPLHF

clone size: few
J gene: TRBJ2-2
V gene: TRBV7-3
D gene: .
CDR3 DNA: TGTGCCAGCAGCGACCTCGGGGCGCGGGGTACCGGGGAGCTGTTTTTT
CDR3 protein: CASSDLGARGTGELFF

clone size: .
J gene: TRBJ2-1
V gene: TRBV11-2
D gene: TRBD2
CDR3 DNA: TGTGCCAGCAGCTTTGGCGGGGGGGTAGGTGAGCAGTTCTTC
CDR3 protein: CASSFGGGVGEQFF

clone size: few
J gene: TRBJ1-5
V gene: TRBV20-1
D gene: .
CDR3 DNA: TGCAGTGCTAGAGGGGGTAGTAGTCAGCCCCAGCATTTT
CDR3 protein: CSARGGSSQPQHF

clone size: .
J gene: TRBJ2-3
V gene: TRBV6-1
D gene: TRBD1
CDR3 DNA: TGTGCCAGCACCAAGACAGGGGCAGATACGCAGTATTTT
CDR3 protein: CASTKTGADTQYF

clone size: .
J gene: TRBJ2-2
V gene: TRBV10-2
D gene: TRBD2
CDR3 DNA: TGCGCCAGCAAATCGGGGGGGCTCACCGGGGAGCTGTTTTTT
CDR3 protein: CASKSGGLTGELFF

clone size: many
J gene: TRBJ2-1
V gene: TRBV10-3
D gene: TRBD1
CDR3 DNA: TGTGCCATCAGGCCGGGACAGACCTACAATGAGCAGTTCTTC
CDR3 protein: CAIRPGQTYNEQFF

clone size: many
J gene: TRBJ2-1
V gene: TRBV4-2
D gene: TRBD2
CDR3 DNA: TGTGCCAGCAGCCAAGATTTACTAGCGGGGGCCTCCTACAATGAGCAGTTCTTC
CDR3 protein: CASSQDLLAGASYNEQFF